This record concerns one T cell receptor (beta chain) sequence. Antigen specificity is unknown. This sample is part of a study of cytomegalovirus exposure and HLA in healthy donors. Notes on the study in general: An observed cluster of highly shared sequence variants was recorded as a likely sequencing artifact. In a later analysis, at a false discovery rate of 0.05, about 16,000 TCR beta sequences matched HLA alleles. From TCR beta sequences, most subjects' HLA-A and HLA-B alleles were reportedly predicted accurately. CMV serostatus was the only immune exposure information that was available.

Vbeta (60) and Jbeta (13) primers were used in the PCR. Produced via immunoSEQ multiplex PCR; TCRdb's table is partial and in-frame only. The table shows approximately 160,000 clones, with under 90% occurring only once. CDR1 MNHNS and CDR2 SASEGT come from the germline V gene. The CDR3 spans 15 residues. V was shortened by 3 bases and J by 6 bases, with 12 bases between the two germline ends. Sequenced input: PBMCs. The J gene is TRBJ1-6, the V gene TRBV6-1; no clear D. This TCR came from a man aged 25-45 years in good health and CMV-seropositive. The CDR3 is CASSEIATSNSPLHF. CDR3 DNA sequence: TGTGCCAGCAGTGAGATCGCCACAAGTAATTCACCCCTCCACTTT.